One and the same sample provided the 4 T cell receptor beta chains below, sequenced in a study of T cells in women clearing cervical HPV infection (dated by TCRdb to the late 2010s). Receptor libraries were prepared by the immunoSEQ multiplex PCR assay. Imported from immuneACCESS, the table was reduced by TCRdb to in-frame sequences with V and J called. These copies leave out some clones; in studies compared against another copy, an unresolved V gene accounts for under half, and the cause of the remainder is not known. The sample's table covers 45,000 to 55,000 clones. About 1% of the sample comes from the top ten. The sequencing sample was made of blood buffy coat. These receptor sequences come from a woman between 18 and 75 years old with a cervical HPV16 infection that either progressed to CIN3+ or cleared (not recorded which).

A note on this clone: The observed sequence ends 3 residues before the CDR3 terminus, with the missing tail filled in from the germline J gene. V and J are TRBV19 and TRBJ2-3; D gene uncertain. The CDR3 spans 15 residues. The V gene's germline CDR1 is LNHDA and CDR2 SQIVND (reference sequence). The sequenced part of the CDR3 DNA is TGTGCCAGTAGTATCCGGCGGAATAGCAATCAGCCG. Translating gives CASSIRRNSNQP. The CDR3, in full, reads CASSIRRNSNQPQYF.

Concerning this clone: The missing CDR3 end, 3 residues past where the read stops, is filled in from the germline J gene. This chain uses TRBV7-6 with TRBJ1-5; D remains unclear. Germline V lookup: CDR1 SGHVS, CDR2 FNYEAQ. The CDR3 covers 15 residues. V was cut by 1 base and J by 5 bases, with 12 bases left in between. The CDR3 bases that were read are TGTGCCAGCAGCTTAGATTCCGGAGGGTATCAGCCC. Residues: CASSLDSGGYQP. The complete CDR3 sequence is CASSLDSGGYQPQHF. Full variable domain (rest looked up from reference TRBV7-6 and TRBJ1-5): GAGVSQSPRYKVTKRGQDVALRCDPISGHVSLYWYRQALGQGPEFLTYFNYEAQQDKSGLPNDRFSAERPEGSISTLTIQRTEQRDSAMYRCASSLDSGGYQPQHFGDGTRLSIL.

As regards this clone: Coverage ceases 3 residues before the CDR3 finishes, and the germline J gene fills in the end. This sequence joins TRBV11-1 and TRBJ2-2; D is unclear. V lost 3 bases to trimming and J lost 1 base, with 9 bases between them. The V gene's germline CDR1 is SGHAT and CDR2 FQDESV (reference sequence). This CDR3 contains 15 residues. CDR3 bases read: TGTGCCAGCAGCTTTTCGGCAGGGAACACCGGGGAG. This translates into CASSFSAGNTGE. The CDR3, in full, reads CASSFSAGNTGELFF. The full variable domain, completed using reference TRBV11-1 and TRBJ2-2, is EAEVAQSPRYKITEKSQAVAFWCDPISGHATLYWYRQILGQGPELLVQFQDESVVDDSQLPKDRFSAERLKGVDSTLKIQPAELGDSAMYLCASSFSAGNTGELFFGEGSRLTVL.

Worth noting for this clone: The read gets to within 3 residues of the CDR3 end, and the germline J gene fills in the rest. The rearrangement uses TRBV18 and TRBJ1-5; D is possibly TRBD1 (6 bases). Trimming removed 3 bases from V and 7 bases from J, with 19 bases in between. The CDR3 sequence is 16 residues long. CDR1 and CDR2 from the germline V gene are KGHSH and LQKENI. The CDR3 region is CASSPTEPGVLQPQHF. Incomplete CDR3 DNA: TGTGCCAGCTCACCTACGGAACCAGGGGTATTACAGCCC.